A selection of T cell receptor beta chains follows, all from one sample in a study of CD8+CD57+ T cells in acquired aplastic anemia. TCRdb independently ran MiXCR on the reads; one entry per CDR3 protein. The sample holds a few hundred thousand distinct CDR3 sequences; about 59% are singletons and the top ten take 25% to 35%. What was sequenced was sorted CD4+, CD8+, or CD8+CD57+ T cells (not recorded which) from PBMCs. These receptors were collected from a human donor in good health. CDR3s include the opening cysteine and the closing phenylalanine or tryptophan. The D gene is left open where the match is weak. Clone size, where shown, is once, few, many, or a class for clones that have expanded.

CDR3 length	clone size	V gene	D gene	J gene	CDR3 DNA	CDR3 protein
14	NA	TRBV7-3	NA	TRBJ1-1	TGTGCCAGCAGCTCGACAGGAGAGAACACTGAAGCTTTCTTT	CASSSTGENTEAFF
14	few	TRBV20-1	NA	TRBJ2-5	TGCAGTGCTAGTCCCTTCACTAGAGGGGAGACCCAGTACTTC	CSASPFTRGETQYF
13	NA	TRBV10-3	TRBD1	TRBJ1-6	TGTGCCGTACAGGGGGCGTCTAATTCACCCCTCCACTTT	CAVQGASNSPLHF
13	NA	TRBV11-2	TRBD1	TRBJ2-7	TGTGCCAGCAGATCAGGGGGCGGGTCCGAGCAGTACTTC	CASRSGGGSEQYF
13	NA	TRBV7-3	NA	TRBJ1-2	TGTGCCAGCAGCTTAAGATCTGGGGGAGGCTACACCTTC	CASSLRSGGGYTF
13	NA	TRBV19	NA	TRBJ1-5	TGTGCCAGTAGTATTGGGATCGATCAGCCCCAGCATTTT	CASSIGIDQPQHF
17	NA	TRBV11-2	TRBD2	TRBJ2-5	TGTGCCAGCAGCTTATCTCTAGCGGGGGGAGGACTCGAGACCCAGTACTTC	CASSLSLAGGGLETQYF
14	once	TRBV24-1	NA	TRBJ1-5	TGTGCCACCAGTGATTTAAGTAGCAATCAGCCCCAGCATTTT	CATSDLSSNQPQHF
14	many	TRBV19	NA	TRBJ2-7	TGTGCCAGTAGTATCTCCGGGCCCTCCTACGAGCAGTACTTC	CASSISGPSYEQYF
16	NA	TRBV7-9	TRBD2	TRBJ2-3	TGTGCCAGCAGCCGAGGAGCGGGGGCGATCGAAGATACGCAGTATTTT	CASSRGAGAIEDTQYF
15	NA	TRBV7-2	NA	TRBJ2-3	TGTGCCAGCCGCACACCGGGACTTAGCACAGATACGCAGTATTTT	CASRTPGLSTDTQYF
13	NA	TRBV20-1	NA	TRBJ2-3	TGCAGTGCTAGGTACGGGGGAACAGATACGCAGTATTTT	CSARYGGTDTQYF
13	many	TRBV29-1	NA	TRBJ2-7	TGCAGCGTTGATCTAGCAAGCTCCTACGAGCAGTACTTC	CSVDLASSYEQYF
15	NA	TRBV24-1	TRBD1	TRBJ2-3	TGTGCCACCGCTCCGGACAGGGATCCCACAGATACGCAGTATTTT	CATAPDRDPTDTQYF
15	NA	TRBV10-3	NA	TRBJ1-5	TGTGCCACCTGCCCAAGGACCCCTAGCACAGATACGCAGCATTTT	CATCPRTPSTDTQHF
14	NA	TRBV25-1	NA	TRBJ2-7	TGTGCCAGCAGTCCTGAAGGGACAACCTACGAGCAGTACTTC	CASSPEGTTYEQYF
15	few	TRBV29-1	TRBD1	TRBJ2-3	TGCAGCGTCTGTCCCGGGACAGGGGACACAGATACGCAGTATTTT	CSVCPGTGDTDTQYF
14	NA	TRBV5-1	NA	TRBJ2-7	TGCGCCAGCAGCTTCCGGGACACCGGCTACGAGCAGTACTTC	CASSFRDTGYEQYF
15	many	TRBV7-8	NA	TRBJ2-5	TGTGCCAGCAGCTTCCACGGGACACCCGGGGAGACCCAGTACTTC	CASSFHGTPGETQYF
11	NA	TRBV15	NA	TRBJ1-1	TGTGCCACCAGCAGCGGGGTTGAAGCTTTCTTT	CATSSGVEAFF
11	NA	TRBV7-9	NA	TRBJ1-1	TGTGCCAGCAGCTTATTGACTGAAGCTTCCTTT	CASSLLTEASF
15	NA	TRBV7-8	TRBD2	TRBJ2-2	TGTGCCAGCAGCCTTAGCGGGGTGGGCACCGGGGAGCTGTTTTTT	CASSLSGVGTGELFF
17	NA	TRBV7-9	TRBD1	TRBJ1-2	TGTGCCAGCAGTCCGGGGGGGACAGGGGCCAAAAACTATGGCTACACCTTC	CASSPGGTGAKNYGYTF
14	NA	TRBV20-1	TRBD2	TRBJ2-7	TGCAGTGCTGGGCCTGCGGGAGAAATCTACGAGCAGTACTTC	CSAGPAGEIYEQYF
15	many	TRBV6-6	TRBD1	TRBJ2-2	TGTGCCAGCAGTTCCAGGGACAGTAACACCGGGGAGCTGTTTTTT	CASSSRDSNTGELFF
15	few	TRBV20-1	NA	TRBJ1-1	TGCAGTGCTAGACTCCCGACAGAGACAAACACTGAAGCTTTCTTT	CSARLPTETNTEAFF
14	NA	TRBV2	NA	TRBJ2-1	TGTGCCAGCAGTGATTATGGAAACAGGGAGGGCTTGATCTTC	CASSDYGNREGLIF
13	NA	TRBV29-1	NA	TRBJ2-1	TGCAGCGTTGTGCCCAGCTCCTACAATGAGCAGTTCTTC	CSVVPSSYNEQFF
15	few	TRBV27	TRBD1	TRBJ1-1	TGTGCCAGCAGTTCCCGGGACAGGGTGTTCACTGAAGCTTTCTTT	CASSSRDRVFTEAFF
12	NA	TRBV4-1	NA	TRBJ2-3	TGCGCCAGCAGCCAAGTGGGGGATACGCAGTATTTT	CASSQVGDTQYF
14	few	TRBV7-3	NA	TRBJ2-7	TGTGCCAGCAGCCCCTCACTACAGGGTAACGAGCAGTACTTC	CASSPSLQGNEQYF
14	many	TRBV4-1	TRBD2	TRBJ2-7	TGCGCCAGCAGCCAACCTAGCGGGGGGGACGAGCAGTACTTC	CASSQPSGGDEQYF
15	many	TRBV19	NA	TRBJ1-1	TGTGCCAGTAGTATACCAACAAACCTAGTTAATGAAGCTTTCTTT	CASSIPTNLVNEAFF
13	few	TRBV12-3/TRBV12-4	NA	TRBJ1-1	TGTGCCAGCAGTTCTCAGGGAGGAAGTGAAGCTTTCTTT	CASSSQGGSEAFF